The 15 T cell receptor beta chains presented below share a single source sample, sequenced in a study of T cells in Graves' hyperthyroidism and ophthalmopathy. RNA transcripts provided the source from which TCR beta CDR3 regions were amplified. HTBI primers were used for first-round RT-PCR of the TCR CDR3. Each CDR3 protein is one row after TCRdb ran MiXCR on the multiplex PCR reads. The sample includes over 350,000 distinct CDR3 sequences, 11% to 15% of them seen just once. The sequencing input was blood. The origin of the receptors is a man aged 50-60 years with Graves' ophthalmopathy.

For the CDR3, the DNA is TGTGCCAGCAGCCAAGAAATAGCCACCGGGGAGCTGTTTTTT. This codes for CASSQEIATGELFF. This chain joins TRBV14 and TRBJ2-2; D uncertain. Germline loops: CDR1 SGHDN, CDR2 FVKESK. Trimming took off 0 bases at V and 4 bases at J, with 6 bases between the two ends. This CDR3 is built from 14 residues.

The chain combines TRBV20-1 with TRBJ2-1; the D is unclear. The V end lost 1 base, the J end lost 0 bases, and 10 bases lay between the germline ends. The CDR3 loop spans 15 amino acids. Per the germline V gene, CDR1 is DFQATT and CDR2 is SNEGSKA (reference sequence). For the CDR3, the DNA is TGCAGTGCTAGAGCGTTAACGAGCTCCTACAATGAGCAGTTCTTC. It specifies CSARALTSSYNEQFF.

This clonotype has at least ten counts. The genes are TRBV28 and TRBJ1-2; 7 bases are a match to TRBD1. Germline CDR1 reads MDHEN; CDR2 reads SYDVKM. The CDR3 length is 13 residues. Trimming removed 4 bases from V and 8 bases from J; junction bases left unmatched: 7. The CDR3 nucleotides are TGTGCCAGCAGTTGGGGGACAGCGCAAGGCTACACCTTC. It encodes CASSWGTAQGYTF.

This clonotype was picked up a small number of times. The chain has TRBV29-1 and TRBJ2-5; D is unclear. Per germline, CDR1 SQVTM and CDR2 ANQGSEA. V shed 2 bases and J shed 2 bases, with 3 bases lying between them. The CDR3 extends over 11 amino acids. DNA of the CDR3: TGCAGCGTTGAACAACAAGAGACCCAGTACTTC. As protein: CSVEQQETQYF.

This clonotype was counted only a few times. CDR3 amino acids: CASIPRERINNEQFF. CDR3 nucleotides: TGTGCCAGCATTCCCCGGGAGAGAATTAACAATGAGCAGTTCTTC. The rearrangement joins TRBV7-9 to TRBJ2-1; perhaps TRBD2 as D (6 bases). Between the trimmed V and J ends, which lost 7 bases and 5 bases, there was a span of 18 bases. The CDR3 is 15 residues long. The germline CDR1 and CDR2 sequences are SEHNR and FQNEAQ (reference sequence).

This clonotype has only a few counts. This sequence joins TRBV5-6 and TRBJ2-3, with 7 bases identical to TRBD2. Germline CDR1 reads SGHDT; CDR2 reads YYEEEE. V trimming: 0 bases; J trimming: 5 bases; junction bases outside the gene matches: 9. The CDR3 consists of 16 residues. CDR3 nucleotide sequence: TGTGCCAGCAGCTTGGCCTGGCGGGAGCGCGGAGATACGCAGTATTTT. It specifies CASSLAWRERGDTQYF.

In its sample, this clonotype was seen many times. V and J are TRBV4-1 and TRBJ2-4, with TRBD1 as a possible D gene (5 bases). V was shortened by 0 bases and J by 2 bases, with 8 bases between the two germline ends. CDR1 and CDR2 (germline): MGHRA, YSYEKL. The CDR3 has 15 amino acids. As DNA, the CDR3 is TGCGCCAGCAGCCAAGAAGGGGTATCCAAAAACATTCAGTACTTC. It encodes CASSQEGVSKNIQYF.

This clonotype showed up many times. The CDR3 spells CASSWGQITDTQYF. As DNA, the CDR3 is TGCGCCAGCAGCTGGGGCCAGATCACAGATACGCAGTATTTT. The V call is TRBV5-1, the J call TRBJ2-3; the D gene is possibly TRBD1 (5 bases). Trimming cost V 3 bases and J 2 bases, with 10 bases left between them. Germline loops: CDR1 SGHRS, CDR2 YFSETQ. This CDR3 has 14 residues.

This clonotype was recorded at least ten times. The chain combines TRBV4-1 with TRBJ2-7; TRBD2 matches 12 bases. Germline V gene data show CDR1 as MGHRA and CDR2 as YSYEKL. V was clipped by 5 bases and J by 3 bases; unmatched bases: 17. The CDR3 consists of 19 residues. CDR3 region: CASSFRFPGTSGQFYEQYF. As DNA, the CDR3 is TGCGCCAGCAGCTTCCGTTTCCCCGGGACTAGCGGGCAGTTCTACGAGCAGTACTTC.

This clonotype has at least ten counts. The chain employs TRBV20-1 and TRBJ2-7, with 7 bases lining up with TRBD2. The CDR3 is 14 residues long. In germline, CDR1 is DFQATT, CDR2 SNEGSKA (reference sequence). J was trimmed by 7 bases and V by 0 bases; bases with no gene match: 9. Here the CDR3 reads CSARDGRLVWEQYF. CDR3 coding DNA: TGCAGTGCTAGAGACGGGAGGTTGGTGTGGGAGCAGTACTTC.

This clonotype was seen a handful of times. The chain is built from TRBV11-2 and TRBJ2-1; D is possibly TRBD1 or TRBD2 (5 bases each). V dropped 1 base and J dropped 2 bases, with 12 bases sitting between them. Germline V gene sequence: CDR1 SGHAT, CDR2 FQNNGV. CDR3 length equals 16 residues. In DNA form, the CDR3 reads TGTGCCAGCAGCTTAGGGGGACCAGCGGCCTACAATGAGCAGTTCTTC. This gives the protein CASSLGGPAAYNEQFF.

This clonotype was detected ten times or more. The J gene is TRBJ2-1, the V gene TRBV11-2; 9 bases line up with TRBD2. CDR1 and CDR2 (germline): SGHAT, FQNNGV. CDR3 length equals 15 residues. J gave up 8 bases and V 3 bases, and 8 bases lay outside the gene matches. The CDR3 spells CASSFSAGGAYEQFF. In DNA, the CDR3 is TGTGCCAGCAGCTTTTCAGCGGGAGGAGCCTATGAGCAGTTCTTC.

The CDR3 DNA sequence: TGTGCCAGTAGTATACGCAGGGACAGGTACAATGAGCAGTTCTTC. Protein sequence: CASSIRRDRYNEQFF. The chain has TRBV19 and TRBJ2-1, with 8 bases matching TRBD1. The CDR3 spans 15 residues. The J segment lost 4 bases and the V segment lost 2 bases, leaving 4 bases of the junction unmatched. Germline loops: CDR1 LNHDA, CDR2 SQIVND (reference sequence).

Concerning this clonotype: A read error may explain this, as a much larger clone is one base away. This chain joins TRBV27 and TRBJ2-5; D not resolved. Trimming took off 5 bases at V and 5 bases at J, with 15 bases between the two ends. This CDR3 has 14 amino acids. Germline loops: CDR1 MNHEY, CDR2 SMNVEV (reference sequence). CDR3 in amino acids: CASSDGRPRETQYF. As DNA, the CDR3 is TGTGCCAGCAGTGATGGTAGGCCTCGGGAGACCCAGTACTTC.

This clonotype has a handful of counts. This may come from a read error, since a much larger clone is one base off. CDR3 region: CASSQGQVSYTEAFF. CDR3 DNA: TGTGCCAGCAGCCAAGGACAGGTCTCTTACACTGAAGCTTTCTTT. The chain employs TRBV3-1 and TRBJ1-1; TRBD1 might be the D (6 bases). V shed 1 base and J shed 3 bases, with 12 bases lying between them. The germline V gene encodes CDR1 LGHDT and CDR2 YNNKEL (reference sequence). The CDR3 is 15 residues long.